This T cell receptor beta chain was sequenced in a study of cytomegalovirus exposure and HLA in healthy donors. Concerning this clone itself: Its specificity is unknown.

CDR1 and CDR2 (germline): SGHRS, YFSETQ. This CDR3 contains 16 residues. Trimming shortened V by 0 bases and J by 3 bases, and 12 bases separated the two germline ends. Study-level points and caveats: A later analysis found TCR association rates differed by HLA locus, highest for DRB1 and lowest for HLA-C. Reports showed the classifier diagnosing cytomegalovirus status with high specificity and sensitivity.

Use of 60 Vbeta and 13 Jbeta primers characterized the PCR. The method was immunoSEQ multiplex PCR; TCRdb's version includes in-frame clones alone and lacks a portion of them. Of more than 95,000 clones in the sample, 70% to 75% were seen once. The chain couples TRBV5-1 to TRBJ1-4, with D uncertain. The sequenced material came from PBMCs. This TCR was sampled from a man aged 40-49 years in good health and CMV-seronegative. CDR3 loop: CASSLAVGAANEKLFF. The CDR3 region has the DNA TGCGCCAGCAGCTTGGCCGTGGGTGCGGCTAATGAAAAACTGTTTTTT.